These 5 T cell receptor beta chains originate from one sample sequenced in a study of blood T cell repertoires in COVID-19. This table comes from immunoSEQ multiplex PCR, and its TCRdb copy is limited to in-frame clones, with some not included. The sample shows a few hundred thousand clones, around 89% of them seen only once. What was sequenced was peripheral blood. These receptors were collected from a man aged 18 to 35 who had recovered from COVID-19.

This chain connects TRBV19 to TRBJ1-2; no firm D call. Germline CDR1 LNHDA, CDR2 SQIVND (reference sequence). The V end lost 5 bases, the J end lost 7 bases, and 20 bases lay between the germline ends. The CDR3 loop spans 15 amino acids. The DNA of the CDR3 is TGTGCCAGTAGTTTTCCGGGATCCCAAGCTAGTGGCTACACCTTC. It encodes CASSFPGSQASGYTF.

The V gene is TRBV6-5, the J gene TRBJ1-2; 7 bases are shared with TRBD1. Trimming at V came to 7 bases and at J to 2 bases, leaving 4 bases not matched to a gene. The CDR3 length is 13 residues. Germline V gene lookup returns CDR1 MNHEY and CDR2 SVGAGI. The CDR3 reads CASTRDSNYGYTF. For the CDR3, the DNA is TGTGCCAGCACGCGGGACAGCAACTATGGCTACACCTTC.

The chain uses TRBV7-9 and TRBJ2-5; a possible D gene is TRBD1 (6 bases). Germline V gene lookup returns CDR1 SEHNR and CDR2 FQNEAQ (reference sequence). V shed 1 base and J shed 1 base, with 13 bases lying between them. The CDR3 totals 16 residues. The DNA of the CDR3 is TGTGCCAGCAGCTTAGGTACAGGGTTCCCCCAAGAGACCCAGTACTTC. Translation: CASSLGTGFPQETQYF.

The V call is TRBV18, the J call TRBJ2-1; D not certain. Germline CDR1 KGHSH, CDR2 LQKENI. The length of the CDR3 is 14 residues. V lost 0 bases, J lost 4 bases, and 7 bases lay in between. The DNA of the CDR3 is TGTGCCAGCTCACCACCTCCCCCTTACAATGAGCAGTTCTTC. Translated, it gives CASSPPPPYNEQFF.

V gene TRBV19 combines with J gene TRBJ1-2; no firm D call. Looked up from germline, CDR1 is LNHDA and CDR2 is SQIVND (reference sequence). This CDR3 is 15 amino acids long. V lost 0 bases to trimming and J lost 6 bases, with 14 bases between them. CDR3 in DNA: TGTGCCAGTAGTATAGATCTTGAGGTGTTGGATGGCTACACCTTC. Encoded protein: CASSIDLEVLDGYTF. The full variable domain, with the rest looked up from reference TRBV19 and TRBJ1-2, is DGGITQSPKYLFRKEGQNVTLSCEQNLNHDAMYWYRQDPGQGLRLIYYSQIVNDFQKGDIAEGYSVSREKKESFPLTVTSAQKNPTAFYLCASSIDLEVLDGYTFGSGTRLTVV.